These 28 T cell receptor beta chains were sequenced from one sample in a study of blood T cell repertoires in COVID-19. The data were produced by immunoSEQ multiplex PCR, yet TCRdb's version contains in-frame clones alone and is incomplete. The table has 70,000 or so clones, roughly 80% seen once. Sequences were obtained from peripheral blood. Every receptor here comes from a man aged 55 to 70 with COVID-19, enrolled during active disease.

The genes are TRBV7-9 and TRBJ2-1; a weak D match, TRBD1 (7 bases). CDR1 is SEHNR and CDR2 is FQNEAQ in the germline V gene (reference sequence). V lost 5 bases to trimming and J lost 7 bases, with 18 bases between them. The CDR3 spans 15 residues. Written as DNA, the CDR3 is TGTGCCAGCAGCCCCAGGGGGTTCGCGGGGAATGAGCAGTTCTTC. This sequence encodes CASSPRGFAGNEQFF.

The chain employs TRBV24-1 and TRBJ2-3; D perhaps matches TRBD2 (5 bases). The germline gives CDR1 KGHDR, CDR2 SFDVKD. V lost 0 bases and J 5 bases, leaving 8 bases between the germline ends. This CDR3 is 14 amino acids long. DNA for the CDR3: TGTGCCACCAGTGATTTGGTCGCGGGAGATACGCAGTATTTT. Its translation: CATSDLVAGDTQYF.

The rearrangement joins TRBV3-1 (or the pseudogene TRBV3-2) to TRBJ2-7; D unclear. V lost 3 bases, J lost 6 bases, and 9 bases lay in between. The CDR3 contains 12 residues. Per germline, CDR1 LGHDT and CDR2 YNNKEL (reference sequence). This chain's CDR3 is CASSQAVGEQYF. Here the CDR3 DNA reads TGTGCCAGCAGCCAGGCGGTGGGCGAGCAGTACTTC.

Only one count was recorded for this clone. The chain combines TRBV30 with TRBJ2-1, with a tentative D call TRBD2 (5 bases). Germline-derived CDR1 and CDR2 are GTSNPN and SVGIG (reference sequence). The V end lost 3 bases, the J end lost 0 bases, and 9 bases lay between the germline ends. This CDR3 contains 14 residues. The CDR3 sequence: CAWRDSVSYNEQFF. CDR3 sequence (DNA): TGTGCCTGGAGAGATAGCGTCTCCTACAATGAGCAGTTCTTC.

The J gene is TRBJ1-2, the V gene TRBV2; 9 nucleotides line up with TRBD1. J was trimmed by 7 bases and V by 4 bases; bases with no gene match: 7. The CDR3 is made up of 14 amino acids. CDR1 is SNHLY, CDR2 FYNNEI, per germline. The CDR3 DNA is TGTGCCAGCAGTGTAGAACAGGGGGCATCTGGCTACACCTTC. Its protein is CASSVEQGASGYTF.

CDR3 sequence: CASSLQGAYGQPQHF. In nucleotides, the CDR3 is TGTGCCAGCAGCTTACAGGGGGCCTACGGGCAGCCCCAGCATTTT. The chain joins TRBV7-2 to TRBJ1-5, with 8 bases aligning to TRBD1. This CDR3 is built from 15 residues. Losses at the gene ends were 2 bases for V and 7 bases for J; bases not matched to a gene: 7. Germline lookup yields CDR1 SGHTA and CDR2 FQGNSA.

The chain uses TRBV6-5 and TRBJ1-2; unclear D gene. The CDR3 is made up of 14 amino acids. Germline CDR1 reads MNHEY; CDR2 reads SVGAGI. V was shortened by 4 bases and J by 4 bases, with 13 bases between the two germline ends. Here the CDR3 DNA reads TGTGCCAGCAGTTTGACGGACGAGGGCTATGGCTACACCTTC. Protein product: CASSLTDEGYGYTF.

The J gene is TRBJ2-5, the V gene TRBV5-4; TRBD2 matches 9 bases. CDR1 and CDR2 (germline): SGHNT, YYREEE (reference sequence). The CDR3 sequence is 15 residues long. J was trimmed by 2 bases and V by 3 bases; bases with no gene match: 5. CDR3 sequence: CASSSALAGQETQYF. CDR3 nucleotides: TGTGCCAGCAGCTCCGCCCTAGCGGGACAAGAGACCCAGTACTTC.

This clone turned up a few times. The chain joins TRBV6-5 to TRBJ1-4; D remains unclear. The CDR3 loop spans 13 amino acids. V shed 6 bases and J shed 4 bases, with 9 bases lying between them. The germline V gene has CDR1 MNHEY and CDR2 SVGAGI. CDR3 in DNA: TGTGCCAGCAGCCCGGGTTATAATGAAAAACTGTTTTTT. This translates into CASSPGYNEKLFF.

The chain uses TRBV25-1 and TRBJ2-6, with 8 bases lining up with TRBD1. Trimming at V came to 4 bases and at J to 3 bases, leaving 2 bases not matched to a gene. CDR1 is MGHDK and CDR2 is SYGVNS in the germline V gene. The CDR3 covers 15 residues. CDR3 nucleotides: TGTGCCAGCAGTGCCAGGGGGCTTGGGGCCAACGTCCTGACTTTC. Its protein is CASSARGLGANVLTF.

V gene TRBV12-3 or TRBV12-4 combines with J gene TRBJ2-1; D gene ambiguous. The CDR3 length is 11 residues. Trimming shortened V by 4 bases and J by 8 bases, and 6 bases separated the two germline ends. As DNA, the CDR3 is TGTGCCAGCAGTTCCCGCGATGAGCAGTTCTTC. Translation: CASSSRDEQFF.

V and J are TRBV9 and TRBJ1-3; D gene uncertain. V was shortened by 0 bases and J by 0 bases, with 7 bases between the two germline ends. CDR3 length equals 15 residues. Germline lookup yields CDR1 SGDLS and CDR2 YYNGEE. The CDR3 DNA reads as TGTGCCAGCAGCGTAGAGCCGCACTCTGGAAACACCATATATTTT. Protein sequence: CASSVEPHSGNTIYF.

The rearrangement links TRBV2 to TRBJ2-3, with D unresolved. Between the trimmed V and J ends, which lost 2 bases and 0 bases, there was a span of 9 bases. CDR1 SNHLY and CDR2 FYNNEI come from the germline V gene. The CDR3 has 15 amino acids. The chain's CDR3 is CASSEYYSSTDTQYF. CDR3 nucleotide sequence: TGTGCCAGCAGTGAATACTACTCGAGCACAGATACGCAGTATTTT.

This rearrangement joins TRBV7-6 to TRBJ2-1; 10 bases map to TRBD2. The J segment lost 3 bases and the V segment lost 3 bases, leaving 2 bases of the junction unmatched. Germline loops: CDR1 SGHVS, CDR2 FNYEAQ. CDR3 length: 15 residues. CDR3 sequence (DNA): TGTGCCAGCAGCTTTCTAGCGGGAGTCTACAATGAGCAGTTCTTC. It yields the protein CASSFLAGVYNEQFF.

The CDR3 coding sequence is TGTGCCACCAGTGATGACAGGGGCCCCTACGAGCAGTACTTC. This gives the protein CATSDDRGPYEQYF. J is TRBJ2-7 and V is TRBV24-1, with 8 nucleotides matching TRBD1. Germline values: CDR1 KGHDR, CDR2 SFDVKD. After removal of 3 bases from V and 2 bases from J, the junction contained 2 bases not matched to a gene. The CDR3 loop spans 14 amino acids.

Points on this clone: An end of the junction does not agree with germline; a read error may underlie this. The chain has TRBV2 and TRBJ2-6, with 9 bases that match TRBD1. Germline V gives CDR1 SNHLY, CDR2 FYNNEI. The CDR3 runs to 18 residues. CDR3 sequence (DNA): TGTGCCAGCAGGGAAGGCGGGACAGGGACTACTGGGGCCAACGTCCTGACTTTC. Translated: CASREGGTGTTGANVLTF.

The gene calls are TRBV9 and TRBJ2-1, with 7 bases fitting TRBD2. CDR1 is SGDLS, CDR2 YYNGEE, per germline. The CDR3 is 14 residues long. The V and J ends lost 2 bases and 4 bases, in that order; junction bases with no gene match: 3. The CDR3 loop reads CASSVGGSYNEQFF. The CDR3, as DNA: TGTGCCAGCAGCGTGGGCGGGAGTTACAATGAGCAGTTCTTC.

The chain is built from TRBV6-5 and TRBJ1-3, with 9 bases that match TRBD1. Unmatched junction bases numbered 1, after V lost 6 bases and J lost 1 base. Germline V CDR1 and CDR2: MNHEY, SVGAGI. The CDR3 loop spans 14 amino acids. The DNA of the CDR3 is TGTGCCAGCAGCGGACAGGGGTCTGGAAACACCATATATTTT. Translation: CASSGQGSGNTIYF.

The chain is built from TRBV14 and TRBJ1-2; D call uncertain. Trimming took off 3 bases at V and 1 base at J, with 18 bases between the two ends. Germline CDR1 reads SGHDN; CDR2 reads FVKESK. This CDR3 has 17 residues. For the CDR3, the DNA is TGTGCCAGCAGCCATCCCTCGGGAGGCGATTTTAACTATGGCTACACCTTC. Translation gives CASSHPSGGDFNYGYTF.

This rearrangement joins TRBV7-3 to TRBJ2-1; unclear D gene. Germline CDR1 is SGHTA and CDR2 is FQGTGA. This CDR3 region has 14 residues. V lost 2 bases and J lost 5, with 10 bases in between. The CDR3 protein is CASSLVGPDNEQFF. CDR3 DNA: TGTGCCAGCAGCTTAGTTGGGCCGGACAATGAGCAGTTCTTC.

The V and J genes are TRBV6-6 and TRBJ2-3; 7 bases map to TRBD1. There are 15 residues in the CDR3. The V gene end was trimmed by 5 bases and the J gene end by 0 bases; junction bases not matched to a gene: 5. Germline CDR1 is MNHNY and CDR2 is SVGAGI (reference sequence). The CDR3 coding sequence is TGTGCCAGCAGTAACAGACAGGGTAGCACAGATACGCAGTATTTT. The encoded protein is CASSNRQGSTDTQYF.

The chain is built from TRBV3-1 (or the pseudogene TRBV3-2) and TRBJ1-2; D not certain. V dropped 2 bases and J dropped 6 bases, with 16 bases sitting between them. The CDR3 contains 15 residues. Per the germline V gene, CDR1 is LGHDT and CDR2 is YNNKEL (reference sequence). The CDR3 here is CASSQYGVMVDGYTF. The DNA for the CDR3 is TGTGCCAGCAGCCAATACGGGGTTATGGTCGATGGCTACACCTTC.

This clone has only a few counts. The chain couples TRBV11-2 to TRBJ2-7; the D is unclear. V gave up 2 bases and J gave up 0 bases, with 11 bases separating them. CDR3 length: 15 amino acids. In germline, CDR1 is SGHAT, CDR2 FQNNGV. The chain's CDR3 is CASSLQAESSYEQYF. In nucleotides, the CDR3 is TGTGCCAGCAGCTTACAAGCCGAGAGCTCCTACGAGCAGTACTTC.

V usage is TRBV29-1 and J usage is TRBJ1-2; TRBD1 agrees at 9 bases. Germline CDR1 SQVTM, CDR2 ANQGSEA. V lost 4 bases to trimming and J lost 8 bases; unmatched junction nucleotides: 8. The CDR3 is made up of 13 amino acids. The DNA of the CDR3 is TGCAGCGTTGGGGACGGGACAGGGAGGGGCTACACCTTC. Residues: CSVGDGTGRGYTF.

The rearrangement links TRBV6-5 to TRBJ2-1, with 11 nucleotides matching TRBD2. With V trimmed by 6 bases and J by 3 bases, 4 bases remained unmatched. CDR3 length: 15 amino acids. The V gene's germline CDR1 is MNHEY and CDR2 SVGAGI. The CDR3 spells CASSPTSGGYNEQFF. The CDR3 coding sequence is TGTGCCAGCAGCCCCACTAGCGGGGGCTACAATGAGCAGTTCTTC.

The chain is built from TRBV6-5 and TRBJ2-5; a possible D gene is TRBD1 (6 bases). This CDR3 region has 12 residues. V was cut by 10 bases and J by 4 bases, with 13 bases left in between. Germline V gene sequence: CDR1 MNHEY, CDR2 SVGAGI. This CDR3 is CATATRGETQYF. As DNA, the CDR3 is TGTGCCACCGCGACCAGGGGAGAGACCCAGTACTTC.

The V and J genes are TRBV14 and TRBJ2-7, with D hard to call. The CDR3 runs to 14 residues. CDR1 and CDR2 (germline): SGHDN, FVKESK. Trimming removed 3 bases at V and 3 bases at J, with 12 bases between. CDR3: CASSHPPGRYEQYF. The CDR3 coding sequence is TGTGCCAGCAGCCACCCGCCGGGTCGCTACGAGCAGTACTTC.

The rearrangement joins TRBV6-1 to TRBJ2-1, with TRBD2 identical over 13 bases. The CDR3 loop spans 16 amino acids. The germline CDR1 and CDR2 sequences are MNHNS and SASEGT. With V trimmed by 6 bases and J by 7 bases, 9 bases remained unmatched. The chain's CDR3 is CASRESRTSGSNEQFF. The CDR3 DNA is TGTGCCAGCAGAGAAAGTAGGACTAGCGGGAGTAATGAGCAGTTCTTC.